These 19 T cell receptor beta chains were sequenced from one sample in a study of blood T cells in healthy people across ages (dated by TCRdb to 2013 to 2016). Libraries came from 5' RACE. The sequencer listed for this sample is Illumina HiSeq 2500. The second PCR ran for about 7 to 11 cycles and used a J-beta primer mix along with a sample-barcoded 5' primer. The raw public reads went through TCRdb reprocessing: fastp at Q25, MiXCR clone calling, in-frame beta chains kept. All rows with the same CDR3 protein become a single entry with the most common DNA and genes. The sample has approximately 1.5 million distinct CDR3 sequences on record, 30% to 40% of them singletons. Of the sample, about 11% is held by the ten largest clones. The sequenced sample was blood. The receptors derive from a woman aged 25 to 39 in good health.

The rearrangement links TRBV5-1 to TRBJ2-7, with D hard to call. Deletions cut 0 bases from V and 7 bases from J, with 17 bases between. Germline V lookup: CDR1 SGHRS, CDR2 YFSETQ. This CDR3 spans 15 amino acids. DNA of the CDR3: TGCGCCAGCAGCTTGGTGGTGTCGGGCAAGCTGGAGCAGTACTTC. This gives the protein CASSLVVSGKLEQYF. The full variable domain, its missing parts supplied by reference TRBV5-1 and TRBJ2-7, is KAGVTQTPRYLIKTRGQQVTLSCSPISGHRSVSWYQQTPGQGLQFLFEYFSETQRNKGNFPGRFSGRQFSNSRSEMNVSTLELGDSALYLCASSLVVSGKLEQYFGPGTRLTVT.

The rearrangement uses TRBV12-3 or TRBV12-4 and TRBJ1-1; 9 positions match TRBD1. This CDR3 is 14 amino acids long. Trimming took 6 bases from V and 1 from J; bases not matched to a gene: 3. CDR3 in DNA: TGTGCCAGCAGGGCGGGACAGGGGAACACTGAAGCTTTCTTT. Its translation: CASRAGQGNTEAFF.

This clonotype has at least ten counts. The chain couples TRBV29-1 to TRBJ2-6; no reliable D call. In germline, CDR1 is SQVTM, CDR2 ANQGSEA. The CDR3 runs to 15 residues. Trimming removed 3 bases from V and 0 bases from J, with 9 bases in between. The CDR3 nucleotides are TGCAGCGTTGATGGCAGGAACTCTGGGGCCAACGTCCTGACTTTC. This gives the protein CSVDGRNSGANVLTF.

The rearrangement links TRBV29-1 to TRBJ1-1, with 8 bases fitting TRBD1. Germline V gene sequence: CDR1 SQVTM, CDR2 ANQGSEA. The CDR3 consists of 13 residues. The V gene end was trimmed by 4 bases and the J gene end by 3 bases; junction bases not matched to a gene: 4. CDR3 bases: TGCAGCGTTGGAACAGGGGGGGACACTGAAGCTTTCTTT. This gives the protein CSVGTGGDTEAFF.

V is TRBV20-1 and J is TRBJ2-3; D is ambiguous. The CDR3 covers 14 residues. Per germline, CDR1 DFQATT and CDR2 SNEGSKA (reference sequence). The V and J ends lost 8 bases and 6 bases respectively, with 21 bases between them. CDR3: CSTFTPAVWDTQYF. The DNA for the CDR3 is TGCAGTACCTTTACCCCCGCGGTTTGGGATACGCAGTATTTT.

This clonotype was detected many times. The CDR3 DNA sequence: TGCAGTGCTAGAGATGGGGACAACTACGAGCAGTACTTC. It codes for CSARDGDNYEQYF. The chain is built from TRBV20-1 and TRBJ2-7; a possible D gene is TRBD1 (6 bases). Trimming stripped 0 bases from V and 3 bases from J, with 9 bases between. The CDR3 has 13 amino acids. Looked up from germline, CDR1 is DFQATT and CDR2 is SNEGSKA (reference sequence).

The chain employs TRBV24-1 and TRBJ2-3; 8 bases line up with TRBD1. V shed 4 bases, J shed 8 bases, and the junction held 7 bases outside the gene matches. There are 14 residues in the CDR3. CDR1 and CDR2 from the germline V gene are KGHDR and SFDVKD. This chain's CDR3 is CATSDLGQGATQYF. In DNA form, the CDR3 reads TGTGCCACCAGTGACCTCGGACAGGGCGCTACGCAGTATTTT.

This clonotype was picked up a small number of times. CDR3 DNA: TGTGCCAGCAGCCAAGAACAGGGACAGTCGTTTCAGCCCCAGCATTTT. This sequence encodes CASSQEQGQSFQPQHF. The rearrangement links TRBV4-2 to TRBJ1-5; 7 nucleotides agree with TRBD1. The germline V gene has CDR1 LGHNA and CDR2 YNFKEQ. The CDR3 totals 16 residues. Losses at the gene ends were 0 bases for V and 6 bases for J; bases not matched to a gene: 8.

This chain joins TRBV2 and TRBJ2-3, with TRBD2 matching over 7 bases. Germline V gene sequence: CDR1 SNHLY, CDR2 FYNNEI. V was pared by 6 bases and J by 0 bases, with 6 bases of the junction left unmatched. The CDR3 is made up of 15 amino acids. The CDR3 DNA reads as TGTGCCAGCAGGAGGGACTACCCTAGCACAGATACGCAGTATTTT. It specifies CASRRDYPSTDTQYF. The whole variable domain, filled in from reference TRBV2 and TRBJ2-3, reads EPEVTQTPSHQVTQMGQEVILRCVPISNHLYFYWYRQILGQKVEFLVSFYNNEISEKSEIFDDQFSVERPDGSNFTLKIRSTKLEDSAMYFCASRRDYPSTDTQYFGPGTRLTVL.

V usage is TRBV6-2 or TRBV6-3 and J usage is TRBJ1-2; D is unclear. Germline-derived CDR1 and CDR2 are MNHEY and SVGEGT. The CDR3 consists of 14 residues. V dropped 7 bases and J dropped 8 bases, with 20 bases sitting between them. The chain's CDR3 is CASKRGGTAQGYTF. The CDR3 nucleotides are TGTGCCAGCAAGCGAGGAGGTACAGCCCAGGGCTACACCTTC.

This chain connects TRBV29-1 to TRBJ2-1; 10 bases map to TRBD2. The CDR3 has 13 amino acids. Unmatched junction bases numbered 4, after V lost 4 bases and J lost 7 bases. CDR1 SQVTM and CDR2 ANQGSEA come from the germline V gene. The CDR3 reads CSVVLAGFNEQFF. CDR3 in DNA: TGCAGCGTTGTACTAGCGGGATTTAATGAGCAGTTCTTC.

A remark on this clonotype: The junction departs from the called germline gene at one end, perhaps through a read error. The gene calls are TRBV3-1 and TRBJ1-4; D gene ambiguous. The CDR3 has 12 amino acids. Germline values: CDR1 LGHDT, CDR2 YNNKEL (reference sequence). In nucleotides, the CDR3 is TGTGCCAGCAGCCAGTACGATGAAAAACGGTTTTTT. Translation: CASSQYDEKRFF.

This clonotype was found a few times. The chain joins TRBV3-1 to TRBJ1-2; 8 bases are a match to TRBD1. Germline loops: CDR1 LGHDT, CDR2 YNNKEL (reference sequence). The CDR3 is made up of 14 amino acids. V gave up 5 bases and J gave up 4 bases; unmatched junction bases: 6. The DNA for the CDR3 is TGTGCCAGCAGCGCCCGGGACAGGTCCTATGGCTACACCTTC. This codes for CASSARDRSYGYTF.

The chain is built from TRBV6-1 and TRBJ2-2; a possible D gene is TRBD2 (5 bases). Germline CDR1 MNHNS, CDR2 SASEGT. The CDR3 consists of 14 residues. V dropped 10 bases and J dropped 4 bases, with 16 bases sitting between them. DNA for the CDR3: TGTGCCACCAAGGAGGCCAGAACCACCGGGGAGCTGTTTTTT. Translation: CATKEARTTGELFF.

V and J are TRBV20-1 and TRBJ2-5, with D possibly being TRBD1 (5 bases). Deletions cut 0 bases from V and 11 bases from J, with 22 bases between. The CDR3 spans 15 residues. From germline, CDR1 is DFQATT and CDR2 SNEGSKA (reference sequence). CDR3 amino acids: CSARDWEYRQEEQYF. The CDR3, as DNA: TGCAGTGCTAGAGATTGGGAATACAGGCAGGAAGAGCAGTACTTC.

The chain employs TRBV6-1 and TRBJ1-1; 7 bases fit TRBD1. The CDR3 covers 15 residues. V shed 4 bases, J shed 11 bases, and the junction held 16 bases outside the gene matches. Looked up from germline, CDR1 is MNHNS and CDR2 is SASEGT. The DNA for the CDR3 is TGTGCCAGCAGTGCCACAGGGGCCCGGGGGAATTGGGCTTTCTTT. As protein: CASSATGARGNWAFF.

This clonotype was seen only a few times. The CDR3 DNA is TGCGCCAGCAGCTCCGCTTATACCATGACTATTCTTGAGACCCAGTACTTC. Protein product: CASSSAYTMTILETQYF. The chain carries TRBV5-1 and TRBJ2-5; D possibly corresponds to TRBD2 (5 bases). Trimming removed 3 bases from V and 5 bases from J, with 23 bases in between. There are 17 residues in the CDR3. Germline-derived CDR1 and CDR2 are SGHRS and YFSETQ.

This clonotype has only a few counts. The chain links TRBV27 to TRBJ1-1; no reliable D call. Between the trimmed V and J ends, which lost 2 bases and 6 bases, there was a span of 13 bases. This CDR3 spans 14 amino acids. CDR1 and CDR2 from the germline V gene are MNHEY and SMNVEV (reference sequence). CDR3: CASSLNGHEAEAFF. CDR3 sequence (DNA): TGTGCCAGCAGTTTAAACGGTCATGAGGCTGAAGCTTTCTTT.

The chain recombines TRBV20-1 with TRBJ2-5; no clear D gene. The germline V gene has CDR1 DFQATT and CDR2 SNEGSKA (reference sequence). V lost 2 bases and J lost 1, with 5 bases in between. The CDR3 loop spans 12 amino acids. The CDR3 nucleotides read TGCAGTGCTAGACACTCCCAAGAGACCCAGTACTTC. Translating gives CSARHSQETQYF.